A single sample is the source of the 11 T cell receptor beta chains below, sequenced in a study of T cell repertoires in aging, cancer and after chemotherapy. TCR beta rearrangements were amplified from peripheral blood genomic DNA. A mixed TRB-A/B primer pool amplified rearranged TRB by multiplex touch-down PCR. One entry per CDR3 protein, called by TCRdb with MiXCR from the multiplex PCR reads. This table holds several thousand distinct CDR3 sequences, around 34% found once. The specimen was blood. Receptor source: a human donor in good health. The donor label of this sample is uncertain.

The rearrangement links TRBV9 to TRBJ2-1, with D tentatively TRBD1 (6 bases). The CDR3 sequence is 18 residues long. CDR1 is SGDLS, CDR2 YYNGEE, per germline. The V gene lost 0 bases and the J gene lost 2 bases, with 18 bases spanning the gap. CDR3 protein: CASSVEGSATGTYNEQFF. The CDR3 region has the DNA TGTGCCAGCAGCGTAGAAGGGTCCGCGACAGGAACCTACAATGAGCAGTTCTTC.

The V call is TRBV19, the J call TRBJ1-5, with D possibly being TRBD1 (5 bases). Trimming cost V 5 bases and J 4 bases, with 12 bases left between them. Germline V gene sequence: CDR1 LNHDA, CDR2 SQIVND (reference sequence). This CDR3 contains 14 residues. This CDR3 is CASSAQGLNQPQHF. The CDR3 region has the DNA TGTGCCAGTAGTGCTCAGGGTTTAAATCAGCCCCAGCATTTT. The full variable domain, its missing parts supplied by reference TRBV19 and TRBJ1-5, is DGGITQSPKYLFRKEGQNVTLSCEQNLNHDAMYWYRQDPGQGLRLIYYSQIVNDFQKGDIAEGYSVSREKKESFPLTVTSAQKNPTAFYLCASSAQGLNQPQHFGDGTRLSIL.

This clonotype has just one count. DNA for the CDR3: TGCGCCAGCAGCCTCATGACAGGGGGCGGTTACGGGGAGCTGTTTTTT. Amino acids: CASSLMTGGGYGELFF. The V and J genes are TRBV5-1 and TRBJ2-2; 10 nucleotides line up with TRBD1. The CDR3 loop spans 16 amino acids. With V trimmed by 4 bases and J by 7 bases, 10 bases remained unmatched. Germline lookup yields CDR1 SGHRS and CDR2 YFSETQ.

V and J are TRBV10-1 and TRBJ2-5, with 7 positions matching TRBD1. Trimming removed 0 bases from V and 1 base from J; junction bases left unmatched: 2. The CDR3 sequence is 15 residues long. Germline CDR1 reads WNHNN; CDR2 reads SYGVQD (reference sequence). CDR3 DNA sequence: TGCGCCAGCAGTGAGTCGACAGGGTTCCAAGAGACCCAGTACTTC. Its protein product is CASSESTGFQETQYF.

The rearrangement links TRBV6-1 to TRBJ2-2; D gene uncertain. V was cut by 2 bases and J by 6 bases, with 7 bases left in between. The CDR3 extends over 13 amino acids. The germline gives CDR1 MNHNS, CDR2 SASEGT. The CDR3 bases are TGTGCCAGCAGTGAATATCAGTCCGGGGAGCTGTTTTTT. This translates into CASSEYQSGELFF.

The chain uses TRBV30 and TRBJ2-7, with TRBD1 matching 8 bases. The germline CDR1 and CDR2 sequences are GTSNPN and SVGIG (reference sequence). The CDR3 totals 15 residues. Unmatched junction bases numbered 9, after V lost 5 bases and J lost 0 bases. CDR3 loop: CAWSTPGQASYEQYF. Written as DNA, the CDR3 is TGTGCCTGGTCCACTCCGGGACAGGCCTCCTACGAGCAGTACTTC.

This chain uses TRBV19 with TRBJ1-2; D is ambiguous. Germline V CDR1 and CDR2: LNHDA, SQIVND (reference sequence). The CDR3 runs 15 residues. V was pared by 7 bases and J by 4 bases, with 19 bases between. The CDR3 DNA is TGTGCCAGTACTCCGACGGAACGTCCCCGCTATGGCTACACCTTC. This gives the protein CASTPTERPRYGYTF. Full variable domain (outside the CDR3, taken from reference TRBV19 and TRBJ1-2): DGGITQSPKYLFRKEGQNVTLSCEQNLNHDAMYWYRQDPGQGLRLIYYSQIVNDFQKGDIAEGYSVSREKKESFPLTVTSAQKNPTAFYLCASTPTERPRYGYTFGSGTRLTVV.

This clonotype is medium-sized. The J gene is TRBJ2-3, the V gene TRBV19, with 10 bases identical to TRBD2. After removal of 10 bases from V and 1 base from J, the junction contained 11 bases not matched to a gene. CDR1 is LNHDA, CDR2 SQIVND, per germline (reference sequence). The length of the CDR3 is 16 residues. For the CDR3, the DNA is TGTGCCACCCGGCCGAGCGGGGGGGCCGGCACAGATACGCAGTATTTT. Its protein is CATRPSGGAGTDTQYF. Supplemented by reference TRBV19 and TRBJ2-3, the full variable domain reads DGGITQSPKYLFRKEGQNVTLSCEQNLNHDAMYWYRQDPGQGLRLIYYSQIVNDFQKGDIAEGYSVSREKKESFPLTVTSAQKNPTAFYLCATRPSGGAGTDTQYFGPGTRLTVL.

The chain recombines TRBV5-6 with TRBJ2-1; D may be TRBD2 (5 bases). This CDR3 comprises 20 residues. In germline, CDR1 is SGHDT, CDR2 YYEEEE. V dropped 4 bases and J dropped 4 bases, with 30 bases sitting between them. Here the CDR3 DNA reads TGTGCCAGCAGCCCCTTCTGGCAGTCGAGGGCCCGAGGTAATTACAATGAGCAGTTCTTC. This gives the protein CASSPFWQSRARGNYNEQFF.

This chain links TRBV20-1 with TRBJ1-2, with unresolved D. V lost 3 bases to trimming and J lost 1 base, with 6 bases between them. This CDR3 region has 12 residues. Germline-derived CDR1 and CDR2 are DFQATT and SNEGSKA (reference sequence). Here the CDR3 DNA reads TGCAGTGCTAGCCCTAGTAACTATGGCTACACCTTC. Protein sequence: CSASPSNYGYTF.

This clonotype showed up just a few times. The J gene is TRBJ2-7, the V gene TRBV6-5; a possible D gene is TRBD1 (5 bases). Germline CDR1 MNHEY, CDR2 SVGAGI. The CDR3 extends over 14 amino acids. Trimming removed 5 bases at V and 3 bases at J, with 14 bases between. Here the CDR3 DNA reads TGTGCCAGCAGTACAGGTGTGTTAGGCTACGAGCAGTACTTC. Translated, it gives CASSTGVLGYEQYF.